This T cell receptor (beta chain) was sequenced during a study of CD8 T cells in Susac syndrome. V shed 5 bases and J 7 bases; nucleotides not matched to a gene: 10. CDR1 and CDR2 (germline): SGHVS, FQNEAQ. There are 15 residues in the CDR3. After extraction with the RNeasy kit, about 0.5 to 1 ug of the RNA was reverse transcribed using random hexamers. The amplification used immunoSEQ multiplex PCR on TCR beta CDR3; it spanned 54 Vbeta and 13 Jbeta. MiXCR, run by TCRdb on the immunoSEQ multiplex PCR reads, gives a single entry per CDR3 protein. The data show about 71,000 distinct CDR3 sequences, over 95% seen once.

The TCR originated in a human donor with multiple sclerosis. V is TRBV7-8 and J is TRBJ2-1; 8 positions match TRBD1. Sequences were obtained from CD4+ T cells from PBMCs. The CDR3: CASSTDRGFRNEQFF. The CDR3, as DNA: TGTGCCAGCAGCACCGACAGGGGTTTTAGAAATGAGCAGTTCTTC.